This TCR beta chain emerged from a study of blood T cell repertoires in COVID-19 (dated by TCRdb to 2018 to 2021). The study in broad terms: Collaborator samples came from the United States, Italy and Spain and covered acute and convalescent phases of COVID-19. Subjects who had been exposed to COVID-19, were actively infected with it, or had recovered from it provided the deeply sampled blood TCRbeta repertoires that made up the dataset. Sample metadata almost always included a de-identified subject ID, COVID-19 status, age in years and sex. The repertoires were released in a freely available public database meant as a resource for research on the immune response to SARS-CoV-2. The material from the prospective study consisted of cDNA or gDNA derived from T cells, B-cell-depleted T cells, or PBMCs. Where HLA class I and class II types were available, the types were taken from metadata supplied by the sample provider, not from assay-based typing. The samples were drawn from two sources: the first 160 participants of the ongoing ImmuneRACE study, and 1,200 or so subjects contributed by 6 global collaborators.

Turning to this clone: Its cognate antigen has yet to be identified. Base-call qualities are not available, and no considerably larger clone is one nucleotide away.

The investigation overall reported the following: The amount of clinical and demographic metadata varied by source and participant and was provided uncurated.

Including the terminal cysteine and phenylalanine, the CDR3 comprises 15 residues. Of the read, only the CDR3 DNA is kept; its 45 bases are in frame from base 1. V lost 4 bases and J lost 4 bases, and the count of bases not matched to a germline gene is 8. The germline V gene (reference sequence) gives CDR1 as LNHDA and CDR2 as SQIVND. Each collaborating institution followed its own protocols to collect whole blood in K2EDTA tubes. For TCRbeta analysis, collaborators shipped samples in one of three forms: frozen whole blood, isolated PBMCs, or DNA extracted from either of those sample types. TCRbeta CDR3 regions were amplified from genomic DNA using the immunoSEQ Assay, a bias-controlled multiplex PCR. The paper's processing steps were these. Within the assay, amplification of reference gene primers was used to estimate how many nucleated cells each sample contained. To quantify the absolute abundance of each unique TCRbeta CDR3 rearrangement, sequence reads were collapsed and filtered. For each sample, productive Simpson clonality was calculated by taking the square root of Simpson's diversity index across productive rearrangements. TCRdb provides this immuneACCESS table in a form limited to in-frame rearrangements. Some clones are lacking; in checked studies, under half of them reflect an unresolved V gene, and why the rest are absent is not known. That table is the source of V, J and clone size, and D and trimming were worked out from the DNA. Recorded for this sample are 300,000 to 400,000 clones; around 84% of them occurred a single time. 3% of the sample is taken by the ten largest.

The receptor was derived from a human donor in a cohort sampled during active COVID-19. In this chain, TRBV19 is recombined with TRBJ1-2; 8 junctional bases match TRBD1. Material for sequencing was peripheral blood. The sequenced DNA is TGTGCCAGTAGTAGCCCCTCCACAGGGGGCTATGGCTACACCTTC. Its translation reads: CASSSPSTGGYGYTF. Reference TRBV19 and TRBJ1-2 genes cover what lies past the CDR3, so the full variable domain is DGGITQSPKYLFRKEGQNVTLSCEQNLNHDAMYWYRQDPGQGLRLIYYSQIVNDFQKGDIAEGYSVSREKKESFPLTVTSAQKNPTAFYLCASSSPSTGGYGYTFGSGTRLTVV.